This T cell receptor beta chain was retrieved from a study of breast tumors, draining lymph nodes, adjacent tissues. This clonotype was seen many times. Germline loops: CDR1 SGHKS, CDR2 YYEKEE (reference sequence). The ends were cut back, 0 bases at V and 2 bases at J, with 7 bases in the middle. The CDR3 covers 14 residues. TCRdb itself ran the multiplex PCR reads through MiXCR, one entry per CDR3 protein. The repertoire consists of some 25,000 distinct CDR3 sequences, with approximately 23% occurring once and the leading ten covering less than 15%. This TCR derives from a female donor with breast cancer. Some clones in this sample may be carry-over from other donors' samples. This chain uses TRBV5-5 with TRBJ2-3; D remains unclear. Sequencing used breast tumor tissue. The CDR3 DNA is TGTGCCAGCAGCTTGGGGGTCCCCACAGATACGCAGTATTTT. The encoded protein is CASSLGVPTDTQYF.